This TCR beta chain was recorded in a study of blood T cell repertoires in COVID-19. For the study at large: The study drew acute and convalescent COVID-19 samples from the United States, Italy and Spain. PBMCs, B-cell-depleted T cells, or T cells provided the cDNA or gDNA that made up the material.

Sequencing was performed with immunoSEQ multiplex PCR; in TCRdb, only in-frame clones are kept and a portion is missing. The sample has under 300,000 clones; about 80% are singletons. The CDR3 is 15 residues long. V dropped 4 bases and J dropped 7; count of bases not matched to a gene: 7. Per the germline V gene, CDR1 is SGHNT and CDR2 is YENEEA. The receptor comes from a woman older than 75 with acute or convalescent COVID-19. Sequencing input: peripheral blood. V is TRBV11-3 and J is TRBJ2-2, with 9 bases fitting TRBD2. CDR3 amino acids: CASSSQFSGGGELFF. CDR3 nucleotides: TGTGCCAGCAGCTCTCAATTTAGCGGGGGCGGGGAGCTGTTTTTT.